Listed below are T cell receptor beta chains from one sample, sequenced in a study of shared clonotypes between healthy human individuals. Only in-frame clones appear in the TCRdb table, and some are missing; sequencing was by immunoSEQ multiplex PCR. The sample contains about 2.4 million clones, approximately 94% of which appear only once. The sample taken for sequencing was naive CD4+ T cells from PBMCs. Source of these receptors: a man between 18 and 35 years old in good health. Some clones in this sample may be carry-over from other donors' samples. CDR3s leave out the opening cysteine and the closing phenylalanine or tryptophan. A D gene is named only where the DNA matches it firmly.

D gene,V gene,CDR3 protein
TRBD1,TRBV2,ASSRTGEGGEKLF
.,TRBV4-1,ASSQVIRVEQY
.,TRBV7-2,ASSFGANTGELF
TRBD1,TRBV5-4,ASSRKGGQGATNEKLF
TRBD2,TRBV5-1,ASSWTSGRAYEQY
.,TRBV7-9,ASSSAGPPSNEQF
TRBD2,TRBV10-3,AIAGSTDTQY
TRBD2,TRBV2,ASSLVAGINEQF
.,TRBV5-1,ASSWQGAKNIQY
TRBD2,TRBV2,ASSRTSSQGQQY
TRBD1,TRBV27,ASGPTGVRNQPQH